These 20 T cell receptor beta chains were all obtained from the same sample, sequenced in a study of cytomegalovirus exposure and HLA in healthy donors. Both 60 Vbeta primers and 13 Jbeta primers went into the PCR. Profiling relied on immunoSEQ multiplex PCR, and the TCRdb table lists in-frame clones only, not all of them. The sample lists roughly 200,000 clones, 65% to 85% occurring once. Sequencing was carried out using PBMCs. The origin of the receptors is a man between 40 and 49 years old in good health and CMV-seropositive.

The CDR3 spells CASLGQGNEKLFF. The CDR3, as DNA: TGTGCCAGCCTGGGACAAGGAAATGAAAAACTGTTTTTT. This chain connects TRBV18 to TRBJ1-4; perhaps TRBD1 as D (6 bases). CDR1 is KGHSH, CDR2 LQKENI, per germline. There are 13 residues in the CDR3. Trimming left V 8 bases short and J 5 bases short, with 12 bases between.

The chain has TRBV6-5 and TRBJ1-6, with 8 bases fitting TRBD1. Germline V lookup: CDR1 MNHEY, CDR2 SVGAGI. This CDR3 has 15 amino acids. With V trimmed by 5 bases and J by 7 bases, 7 bases remained unmatched. DNA for the CDR3: TGTGCCAGCAGTATCGACAGGGGATTGAATTCACCCCTCCACTTT. Encoded protein: CASSIDRGLNSPLHF.

This chain joins TRBV28 and TRBJ1-2; maybe TRBD1 (6 bases). CDR3 length: 15 residues. Germline V gene data show CDR1 as MDHEN and CDR2 as SYDVKM. Trimming removed 7 bases from V and 4 bases from J, with 19 bases in between. As DNA, the CDR3 is TGTGCCAGCATCTCCAACAGGGACCGTTTCTATGGCTACACCTTC. This encodes CASISNRDRFYGYTF.

The rearrangement links TRBV7-6 to TRBJ2-3; D is ambiguous. Trimming pared 5 bases from V and 0 bases from J, leaving 15 bases between. The CDR3 runs to 16 residues. The germline V gene has CDR1 SGHVS and CDR2 FNYEAQ. For the CDR3, the DNA is TGTGCCAGCAGCCCCCGGGTGGCTGGGAGCACAGATACGCAGTATTTT. Amino acid sequence: CASSPRVAGSTDTQYF.

This chain connects TRBV21-1 to TRBJ2-7; TRBD2 is the table's D call and was not checked against the DNA. TRBV21-1 is a pseudogene segment. This CDR3 spans 17 amino acids. In DNA form, the CDR3 reads TGTGCCAGCAGCCCCCGCGGTAGGCGGGAAAGCTCCTACGAGCAGTACTTC. It encodes CASSPRGRRESSYEQYF.

This chain connects TRBV7-2 to TRBJ2-7, with 12 bases identical to TRBD2. Germline trimming cut 6 bases from V and 4 bases from J; bases unmatched to any gene: 4. This CDR3 has 14 amino acids. The germline gives CDR1 SGHTA, CDR2 FQGNSA. The chain's CDR3 is CASRPTSGRYEQYF. The CDR3 nucleotides read TGTGCCAGCAGGCCCACTAGCGGGAGGTACGAGCAGTACTTC.

The rearrangement joins TRBV5-4 to TRBJ1-1; tentatively, D is TRBD1 (6 bases). CDR3 length: 15 residues. Trimming stripped 4 bases from V and 5 bases from J, with 18 bases between. Germline V gene sequence: CDR1 SGHNT, CDR2 YYREEE (reference sequence). The CDR3 bases are TGTGCCAGCAGCCCTTATACAGGGTCGGGGACTGAAGCTTTCTTT. This codes for CASSPYTGSGTEAFF.

The genes are TRBV5-1 and TRBJ2-7; 7 bases map to TRBD1. The trim removed 6 bases at V and 0 bases at J, leaving 3 bases unmatched. This CDR3 is 13 amino acids long. From germline, CDR1 is SGHRS and CDR2 YFSETQ. DNA of the CDR3: TGCGCCAGCACCTGGGACAGCTCCTACGAGCAGTACTTC. This gives the protein CASTWDSSYEQYF.

This chain joins TRBV2 and TRBJ2-4; a possible D gene is TRBD1 (5 bases). Germline assignment: CDR1 SNHLY and CDR2 FYNNEI. With 6 bases removed from V and 5 bases from J, the gap between germline ends came to 14 bases. The CDR3 covers 14 residues. The CDR3 bases are TGTGCCAGCAGGGGGCTCTCCTCTGAAAACATTCAGTACTTC. Its protein product is CASRGLSSENIQYF.

The rearrangement uses TRBV5-1 and TRBJ2-2; D remains unclear. The ends were cut back, 2 bases at V and 0 bases at J, with 17 bases in the middle. Germline V CDR1 and CDR2: SGHRS, YFSETQ. This CDR3 has 18 amino acids. The CDR3 DNA reads as TGCGCCAGCAGCTTACAGAGAATAACACCTGCGAACACCGGGGAGCTGTTTTTT. Its translation: CASSLQRITPANTGELFF.

The genes are TRBV4-1 and TRBJ2-5, with D uncertain. CDR1 and CDR2 from the germline V gene are MGHRA and YSYEKL. V shed 1 base and J shed 1 base, with 7 bases lying between them. The CDR3 is made up of 14 amino acids. This chain's CDR3 is CASSQVVSQETQYF. For the CDR3, the DNA is TGCGCCAGCAGCCAAGTAGTCTCCCAAGAGACCCAGTACTTC.

This chain connects TRBV10-3 to TRBJ2-5, with D possibly matching TRBD2 (5 bases). V lost 3 bases, J lost 2 bases, and 7 bases lay in between. The CDR3 is 13 residues long. Germline values: CDR1 ENHRY, CDR2 SYGVKD. CDR3 residues: CAISELGQETQYF. The CDR3 nucleotides are TGTGCCATCAGTGAACTAGGGCAAGAGACCCAGTACTTC.

V is TRBV5-8 and J is TRBJ2-2; TRBD2 matches at 8 bases. The V and J ends lost 3 bases and 5 bases, in that order; junction bases with no gene match: 9. This CDR3 comprises 16 residues. Germline values: CDR1 SGHTS, CDR2 YDEGEE. The CDR3 nucleotides are TGTGCCAGCAGCTCACGAGCGGGAGTGGGGACCGGGGAGCTGTTTTTT. Protein product: CASSSRAGVGTGELFF.

This clone turned up a few times. The J gene is TRBJ2-3, the V gene TRBV5-6, with D unclear. The germline V gene has CDR1 SGHDT and CDR2 YYEEEE. The ends were cut back, 0 bases at V and 5 bases at J, with 19 bases in the middle. CDR3 length equals 17 residues. The CDR3 loop is CASSLAGTISLIDTQYF. DNA of the CDR3: TGTGCCAGCAGCTTGGCCGGAACTATATCTTTGATAGATACGCAGTATTTT.

The CDR3 nucleotides read TGTGCCAGCAGTTCGGGGACTTGGGCGACTATAACCTACGAGCAGTACTTC. This translates into CASSSGTWATITYEQYF. The chain joins TRBV28 to TRBJ2-7, with D maybe TRBD2 (6 bases). Trimming removed 4 bases from V and 2 bases from J, with 21 bases in between. The CDR3 covers 17 residues. CDR1 and CDR2 (germline): MDHEN, SYDVKM.

The gene calls are TRBV19 and TRBJ2-5; tentative D call: TRBD2 (5 bases). Germline-derived CDR1 and CDR2 are LNHDA and SQIVND (reference sequence). Trimming left V 9 bases short and J 5 bases short, with 22 bases between. The CDR3 has 15 amino acids. The CDR3 protein is CASSRRAGNSETQYF. CDR3 sequence (DNA): TGTGCCAGCTCTCGCCGGGCGGGCAATTCGGAGACCCAGTACTTC.

The CDR3 protein is CASSNRDRGYNEQFF. DNA for the CDR3: TGTGCCAGCAGCAACCGGGACAGGGGGTACAATGAGCAGTTCTTC. The V call is TRBV7-9, the J call TRBJ2-1, with 11 bases identical to TRBD1. Germline CDR1 and CDR2: SEHNR and FQNEAQ (reference sequence). CDR3 length: 15 residues. With 5 bases clipped from V and 4 bases from J, the junction kept 4 bases outside the gene matches.

This clone came up a few times. The chain employs TRBV9 and TRBJ1-1; TRBD1 aligns across 8 bases. Germline loops: CDR1 SGDLS, CDR2 YYNGEE. CDR3 length: 15 residues. The J segment lost 4 bases and the V segment lost 2 bases, leaving 7 bases of the junction unmatched. CDR3 bases: TGTGCCAGCAGCGTCCGGGACAGGCGAAGCACTGAAGCTTTCTTT. Its protein product is CASSVRDRRSTEAFF. Full variable domain (missing parts from reference TRBV9 and TRBJ1-1): DSGVTQTPKHLITATGQRVTLRCSPRSGDLSVYWYQQSLDQGLQFLIQYYNGEERAKGNILERFSAQQFPDLHSELNLSSLELGDSALYFCASSVRDRRSTEAFFGQGTRLTVV.

This sequence joins TRBV7-2 and TRBJ2-7, with 9 bases identical to TRBD2. The V gene's germline CDR1 is SGHTA and CDR2 FQGNSA. V was pared by 1 base and J by 0 bases, with 7 bases of the junction left unmatched. CDR3 length equals 17 residues. Here the CDR3 DNA reads TGTGCCAGCAGCTTAGTTCCAGCGGGAGGACTCTCCTACGAGCAGTACTTC. Translation gives CASSLVPAGGLSYEQYF. The whole variable domain, filled in from reference TRBV7-2 and TRBJ2-7, reads GAGVSQSPSNKVTEKGKDVELRCDPISGHTALYWYRQSLGQGLEFLIYFQGNSAPDKSGLPSDRFSAERTGGSVSTLTIQRTQQEDSAVYLCASSLVPAGGLSYEQYFGPGTRLTVT.

V usage is TRBV5-1 and J usage is TRBJ2-6; D possibly corresponds to TRBD1 (5 bases). CDR3 length equals 17 residues. The V gene lost 3 bases and the J gene lost 2 bases, with 15 bases spanning the gap. Germline-derived CDR1 and CDR2 are SGHRS and YFSETQ. CDR3 nucleotide sequence: TGCGCCAGCAGCTGGACACAGGAAAAGGCTGGGGCCAACGTCCTGACTTTC. This codes for CASSWTQEKAGANVLTF.